This T cell receptor (beta chain) was obtained from a study of shared clonotypes between healthy human individuals. Study context: A couple of women and a few men aged 18 to 49 made up the donors. Overall study findings and caveats: The diversity represented, both genetic and in exposure history, was limited by few donors.

Several immunoSEQ plates received, in even portions, the genomic DNA of each subset. Source study methods: Sequence data from immunoSEQ were junction-only and lacked quality scores; consequently, filtering differed. The repertoire was sequenced with immunoSEQ multiplex PCR; TCRdb's copy has only in-frame clones and lacks some. The V and J calls and clone size were taken over from that table, and D and trimming were inferred from the DNA. The data contain 500,000 to 650,000 clones, around 81% of them seen just once; the ten biggest clones take up around 12%. The CDR3 consists of 14 residues. Trimming cost V 1 base and J 0 bases, with 7 bases left between them. Germline V CDR1 and CDR2: SGHAT, FQNNGV. Regarding this clone: Its antigen is as yet unknown.

This sequence joins TRBV11-2 and TRBJ2-7; D is unclear. Sequenced: PBMCs. This clonotype was obtained from a woman aged 40 to 50 in good health. Some clones in this sample may be carry-over from other donors' samples. In DNA form, the CDR3 reads TGTGCCAGCAGCTTAGGGTCGCACTCCTACGAGCAGTACTTC. Its translation is CASSLGSHSYEQYF.